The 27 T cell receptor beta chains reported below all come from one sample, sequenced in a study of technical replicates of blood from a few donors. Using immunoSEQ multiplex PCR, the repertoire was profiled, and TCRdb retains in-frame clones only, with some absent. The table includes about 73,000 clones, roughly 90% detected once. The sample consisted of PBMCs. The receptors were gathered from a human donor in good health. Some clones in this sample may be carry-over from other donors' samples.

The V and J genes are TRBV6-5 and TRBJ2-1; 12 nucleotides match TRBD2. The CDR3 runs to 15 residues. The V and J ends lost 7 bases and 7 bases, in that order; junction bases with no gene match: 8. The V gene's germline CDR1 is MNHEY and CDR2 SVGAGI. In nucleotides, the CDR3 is TGTGCCAGCATCAAGACTAGCGGGGGCTTTAATGAGCAGTTCTTC. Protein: CASIKTSGGFNEQFF.

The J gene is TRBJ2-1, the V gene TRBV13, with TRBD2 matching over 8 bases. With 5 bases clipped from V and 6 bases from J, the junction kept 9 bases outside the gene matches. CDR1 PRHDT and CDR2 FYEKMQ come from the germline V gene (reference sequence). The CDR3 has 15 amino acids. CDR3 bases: TGTGCCAGCAGCCTGGAGCGGGAGAGGCTCAATGAGCAGTTCTTC. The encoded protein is CASSLERERLNEQFF.

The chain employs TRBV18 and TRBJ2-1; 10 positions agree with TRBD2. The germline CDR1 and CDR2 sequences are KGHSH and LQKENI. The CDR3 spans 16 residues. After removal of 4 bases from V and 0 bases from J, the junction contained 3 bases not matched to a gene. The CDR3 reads CASSRTSGSSYNEQFF. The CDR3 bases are TGTGCCAGCTCACGGACTAGCGGTAGCTCCTACAATGAGCAGTTCTTC.

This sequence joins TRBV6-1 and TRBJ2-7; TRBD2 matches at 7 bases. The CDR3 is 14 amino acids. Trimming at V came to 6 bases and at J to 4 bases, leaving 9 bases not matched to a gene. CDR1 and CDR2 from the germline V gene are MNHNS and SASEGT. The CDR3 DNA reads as TGTGCCAGCAGGGTGGGGGGGGGTAAATACGAGCAGTACTTC. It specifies CASRVGGGKYEQYF.

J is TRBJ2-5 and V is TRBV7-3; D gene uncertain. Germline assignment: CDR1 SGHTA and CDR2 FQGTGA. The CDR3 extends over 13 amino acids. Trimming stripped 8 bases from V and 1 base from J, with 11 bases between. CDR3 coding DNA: TGTGCCAGCGGCGATGGGCTCCAAGAGACCCAGTACTTC. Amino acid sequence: CASGDGLQETQYF.

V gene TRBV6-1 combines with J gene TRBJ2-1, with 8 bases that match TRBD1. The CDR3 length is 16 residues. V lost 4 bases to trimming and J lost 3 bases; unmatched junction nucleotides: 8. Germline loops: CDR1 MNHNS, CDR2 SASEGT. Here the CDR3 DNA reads TGTGCCAGCAGTGGCCCGGACAGGGTCTTCTACAATGAGCAGTTCTTC. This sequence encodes CASSGPDRVFYNEQFF.

This CDR3 reads CASSLNSFTGELFF. The DNA for the CDR3 is TGCGCCAGCAGCTTGAACAGTTTTACCGGGGAGCTGTTTTTT. The V and J genes are TRBV5-1 and TRBJ2-2; D unresolved. V was pared by 1 base and J by 5 bases, with 9 bases between. CDR1 is SGHRS and CDR2 is YFSETQ in the germline V gene. This CDR3 has 14 amino acids.

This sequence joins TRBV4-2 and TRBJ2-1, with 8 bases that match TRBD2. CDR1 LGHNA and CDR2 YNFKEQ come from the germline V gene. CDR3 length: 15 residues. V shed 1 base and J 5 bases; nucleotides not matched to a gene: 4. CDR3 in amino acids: CASSQVRGGHNEQFF. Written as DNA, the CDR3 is TGTGCCAGCAGCCAAGTTCGGGGGGGCCACAATGAGCAGTTCTTC.

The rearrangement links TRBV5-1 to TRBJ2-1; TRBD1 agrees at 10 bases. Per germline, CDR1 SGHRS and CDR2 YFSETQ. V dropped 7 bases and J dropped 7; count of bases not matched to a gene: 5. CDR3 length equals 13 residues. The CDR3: CASCDRGQNEQFF. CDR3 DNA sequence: TGCGCCAGCTGTGACAGGGGGCAAAATGAGCAGTTCTTC.

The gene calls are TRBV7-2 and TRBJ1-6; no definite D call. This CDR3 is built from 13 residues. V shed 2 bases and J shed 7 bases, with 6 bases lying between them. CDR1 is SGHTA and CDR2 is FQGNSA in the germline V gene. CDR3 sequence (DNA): TGTGCCAGCAGCTTATACGCGAATTCACCCCTCCACTTT. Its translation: CASSLYANSPLHF.

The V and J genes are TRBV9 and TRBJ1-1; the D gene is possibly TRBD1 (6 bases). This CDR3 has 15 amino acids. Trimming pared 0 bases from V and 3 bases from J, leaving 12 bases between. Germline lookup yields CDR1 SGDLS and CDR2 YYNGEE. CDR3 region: CASSVGGGRDTEAFF. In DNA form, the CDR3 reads TGTGCCAGCAGCGTAGGTGGGGGCCGAGACACTGAAGCTTTCTTT.

This chain's CDR3 is CASSLGSSTNEKLFF. In nucleotides, the CDR3 is TGCGCCAGCAGCTTGGGTTCATCAACTAATGAAAAACTGTTTTTT. This sequence joins TRBV5-1 and TRBJ1-4; D unclear. Per the germline V gene, CDR1 is SGHRS and CDR2 is YFSETQ. The V end was cut by 0 bases, the J end by 0 bases, with 6 bases between. This CDR3 comprises 15 residues. The full variable domain, rest sourced from reference TRBV5-1 and TRBJ1-4, is KAGVTQTPRYLIKTRGQQVTLSCSPISGHRSVSWYQQTPGQGLQFLFEYFSETQRNKGNFPGRFSGRQFSNSRSEMNVSTLELGDSALYLCASSLGSSTNEKLFFGSGTQLSVL.

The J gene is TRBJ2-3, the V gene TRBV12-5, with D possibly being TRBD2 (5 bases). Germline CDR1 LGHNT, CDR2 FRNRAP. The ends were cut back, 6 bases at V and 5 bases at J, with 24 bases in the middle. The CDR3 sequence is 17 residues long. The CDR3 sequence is CASGSGKSGPRGDTQYF. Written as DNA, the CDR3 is TGTGCTAGTGGCTCTGGAAAAAGCGGACCTCGGGGAGATACGCAGTATTTT.

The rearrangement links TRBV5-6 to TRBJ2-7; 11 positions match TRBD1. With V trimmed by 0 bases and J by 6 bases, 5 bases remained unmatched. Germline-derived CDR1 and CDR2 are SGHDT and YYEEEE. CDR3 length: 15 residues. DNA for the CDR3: TGTGCCAGCAGCTTGGCCCTGGGACAGGGGGTCGAGCAGTACTTC. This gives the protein CASSLALGQGVEQYF.

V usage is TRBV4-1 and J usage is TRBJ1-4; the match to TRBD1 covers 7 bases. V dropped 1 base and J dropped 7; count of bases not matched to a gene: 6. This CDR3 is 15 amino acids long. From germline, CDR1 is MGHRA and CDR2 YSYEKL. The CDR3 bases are TGCGCCAGCAGCCAAGCCGACAGGGAGGCTGAAAAACTGTTTTTT. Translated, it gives CASSQADREAEKLFF.

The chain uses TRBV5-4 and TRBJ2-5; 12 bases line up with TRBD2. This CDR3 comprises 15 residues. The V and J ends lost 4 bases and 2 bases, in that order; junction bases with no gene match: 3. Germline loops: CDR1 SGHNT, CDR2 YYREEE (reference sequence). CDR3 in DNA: TGTGCCAGCAGCGTCGGACTAGCGGGACAAGAGACCCAGTACTTC. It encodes CASSVGLAGQETQYF.

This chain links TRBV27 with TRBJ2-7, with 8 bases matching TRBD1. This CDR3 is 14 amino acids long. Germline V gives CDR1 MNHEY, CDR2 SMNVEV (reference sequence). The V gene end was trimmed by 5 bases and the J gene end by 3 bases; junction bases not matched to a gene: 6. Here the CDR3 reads CASSPDRGGYEQYF. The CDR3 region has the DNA TGTGCCAGCAGTCCCGACAGGGGTGGCTACGAGCAGTACTTC.

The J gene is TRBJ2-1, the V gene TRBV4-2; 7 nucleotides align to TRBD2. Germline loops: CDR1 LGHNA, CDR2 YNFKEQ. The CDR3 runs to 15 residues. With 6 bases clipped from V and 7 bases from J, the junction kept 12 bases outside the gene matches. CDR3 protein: CASSPSPAGGNEQFF. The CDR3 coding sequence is TGTGCCAGCAGTCCGAGTCCTGCCGGGGGGAATGAGCAGTTCTTC.

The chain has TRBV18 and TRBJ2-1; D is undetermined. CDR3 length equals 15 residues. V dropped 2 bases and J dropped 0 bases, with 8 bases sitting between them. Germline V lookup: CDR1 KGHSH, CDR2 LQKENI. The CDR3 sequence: CASSPGPLSYNEQFF. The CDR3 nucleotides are TGTGCCAGCTCACCAGGGCCCCTCTCCTACAATGAGCAGTTCTTC.

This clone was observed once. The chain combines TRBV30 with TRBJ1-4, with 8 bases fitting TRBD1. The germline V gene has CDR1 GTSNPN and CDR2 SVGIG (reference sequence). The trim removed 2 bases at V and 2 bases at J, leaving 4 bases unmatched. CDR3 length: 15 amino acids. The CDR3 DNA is TGTGCCTGGAGTACAGGACAGGGCACTAATGAAAAACTGTTTTTT. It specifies CAWSTGQGTNEKLFF. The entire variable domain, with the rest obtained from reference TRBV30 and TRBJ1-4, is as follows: SQTIHQWPATLVQPVGSPLSLECTVEGTSNPNLYWYRQAAGRGLQLLFYSVGIGQISSEVPQNLSASRPQDRQFILSSKKLLLSDSGFYLCAWSTGQGTNEKLFFGSGTQLSVL.

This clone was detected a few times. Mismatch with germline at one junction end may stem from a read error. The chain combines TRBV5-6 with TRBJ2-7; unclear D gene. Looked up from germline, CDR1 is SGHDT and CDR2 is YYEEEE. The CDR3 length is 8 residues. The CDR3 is CASSQEDF. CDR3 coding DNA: TGTGCCAGCAGCCAAGAGGACTTC.

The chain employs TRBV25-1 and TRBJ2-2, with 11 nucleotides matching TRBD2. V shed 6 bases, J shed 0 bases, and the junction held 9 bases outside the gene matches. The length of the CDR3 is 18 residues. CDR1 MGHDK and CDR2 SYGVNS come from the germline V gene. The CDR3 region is CASRPPGLAAPNTGELFF. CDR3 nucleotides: TGTGCCAGCAGGCCTCCGGGACTAGCGGCTCCGAACACCGGGGAGCTGTTTTTT.

Written as DNA, the CDR3 is TGTGCCAGCAGTAAACCGGGACAGGGCAACGAGCAGTACTTC. Its translation: CASSKPGQGNEQYF. The chain uses TRBV6-5 and TRBJ2-7, with TRBD1 matching 9 bases. CDR3 size: 14 residues. V lost 5 bases, J lost 5 bases, and 7 bases stayed unmatched. Germline V lookup: CDR1 MNHEY, CDR2 SVGAGI.

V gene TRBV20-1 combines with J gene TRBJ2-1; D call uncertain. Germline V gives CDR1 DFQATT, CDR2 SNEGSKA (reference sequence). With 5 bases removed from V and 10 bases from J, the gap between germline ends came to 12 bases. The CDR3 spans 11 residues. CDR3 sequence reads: CSARPTREQFF. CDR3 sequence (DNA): TGCAGTGCTCGGCCAACCAGGGAGCAGTTCTTC.

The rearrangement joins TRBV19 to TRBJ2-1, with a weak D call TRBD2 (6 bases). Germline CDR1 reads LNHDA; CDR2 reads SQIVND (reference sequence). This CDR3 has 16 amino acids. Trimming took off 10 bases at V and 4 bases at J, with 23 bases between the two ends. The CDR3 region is CATSFRAEGPYNEQFF. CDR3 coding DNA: TGTGCCACCTCCTTCAGGGCGGAGGGGCCGTACAATGAGCAGTTCTTC.

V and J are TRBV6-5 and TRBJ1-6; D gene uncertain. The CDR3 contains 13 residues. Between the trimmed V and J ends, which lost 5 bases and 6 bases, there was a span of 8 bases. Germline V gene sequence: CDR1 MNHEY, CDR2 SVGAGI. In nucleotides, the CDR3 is TGTGCCAGCAGTGACGACTTTAATTCACCCCTCCACTTT. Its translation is CASSDDFNSPLHF.

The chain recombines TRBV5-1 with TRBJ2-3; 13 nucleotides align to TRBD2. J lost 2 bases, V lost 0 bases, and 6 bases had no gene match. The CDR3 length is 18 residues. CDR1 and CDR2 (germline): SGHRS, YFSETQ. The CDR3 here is CASSLGRGLAGTTDTQYF. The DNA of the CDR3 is TGCGCCAGCAGCTTGGGGCGGGGACTAGCGGGGACCACAGATACGCAGTATTTT.